Each of the 19 T cell receptor beta chains below was sequenced from the same sample in a study of blood T cell repertoires in COVID-19. Profiled with immunoSEQ multiplex PCR; TCRdb holds only in-frame clones, not every one. The table has 300,000 or so clones, around four fifths seen once. The material sequenced was peripheral blood. The receptors here all came from a woman in her 50s with active or convalescent COVID-19.

This clone was seen only once. The chain links TRBV29-1 to TRBJ2-3; 8 bases are shared with TRBD2. The V gene end was trimmed by 6 bases and the J gene end by 4 bases; junction bases not matched to a gene: 9. From germline, CDR1 is SQVTM and CDR2 ANQGSEA. The CDR3 extends over 14 amino acids. The CDR3 here is CSVAPTSGPDTQYF. As DNA, the CDR3 is TGCAGCGTAGCCCCCACTAGCGGCCCAGATACGCAGTATTTT.

The chain links TRBV10-3 to TRBJ2-5, with 8 positions matching TRBD2. J gave up 1 base and V 2 bases, and 6 bases lay outside the gene matches. Germline loops: CDR1 ENHRY, CDR2 SYGVKD. The CDR3 length is 16 residues. DNA of the CDR3: TGTGCCATCAGTGAGAACGGCGGGGGGCCCCAAGAGACCCAGTACTTC. Its translation is CAISENGGGPQETQYF.

For this clone: The junction departs from the called germline gene at one end, perhaps through a read error. Other nucleotide sequences in the sample specify the same CDR3. The chain is built from TRBV4-1 and TRBJ2-7; possible D gene TRBD1, 5 bases. This CDR3 region has 18 residues. In germline, CDR1 is MGHRA, CDR2 YSYEKL. The CDR3 DNA reads as TGCGCCAGCAGCCGCGGCAGGGTACCTAAATTACCCTGGGGCGAGCAATACTTC. Its protein is CASSRGRVPKLPWGEQYF.

This rearrangement joins TRBV6-6 to TRBJ2-3; TRBD2 agrees at 12 bases. The CDR3 has 16 amino acids. CDR1 is MNHNY and CDR2 is SVGAGI in the germline V gene (reference sequence). V was pared by 7 bases and J by 3 bases, with 8 bases of the junction left unmatched. The CDR3 protein is CASNLGLAGFTDTQYF. The DNA for the CDR3 is TGTGCCAGCAACCTGGGACTAGCGGGTTTTACAGATACGCAGTATTTT.

This clone was recorded only once. The chain employs TRBV7-9 and TRBJ2-1; tentatively, D is TRBD1 (5 bases). V dropped 1 base and J dropped 7 bases, with 14 bases sitting between them. Looked up from germline, CDR1 is SEHNR and CDR2 is FQNEAQ (reference sequence). CDR3 length equals 15 residues. CDR3 amino acids: CASSLEGVVGNEQFF. As DNA, the CDR3 is TGTGCCAGCAGCTTAGAAGGGGTTGTGGGTAATGAGCAGTTCTTC.

The chain couples TRBV6-5 to TRBJ1-1; the D is unclear. This CDR3 is 15 amino acids long. The ends were cut back, 6 bases at V and 0 bases at J, with 14 bases in the middle. Germline CDR1 is MNHEY and CDR2 is SVGAGI. The CDR3 loop reads CASRAGSSLNTEAFF. In nucleotides, the CDR3 is TGTGCCAGCAGGGCGGGGTCGTCATTGAACACTGAAGCTTTCTTT.

The gene calls are TRBV9 and TRBJ1-3, with 8 bases lining up with TRBD1. J gave up 2 bases and V 4 bases, and 11 bases lay outside the gene matches. The CDR3 contains 17 residues. Germline V gives CDR1 SGDLS, CDR2 YYNGEE. This CDR3 is CASSPTGQGGAGNTIYF. The CDR3 DNA reads TGTGCCAGCAGCCCTACTGGACAGGGAGGGGCTGGAAACACCATATATTTT.

The chain is built from TRBV5-1 and TRBJ2-7, with 8 bases identical to TRBD2. Germline CDR1 SGHRS, CDR2 YFSETQ. The V and J ends lost 0 bases and 6 bases, in that order; junction bases with no gene match: 8. The CDR3 loop spans 15 amino acids. CDR3 sequence reads: CASSLAGAGVGEQYF. The CDR3 DNA follows: TGCGCCAGCAGCTTGGCCGGAGCGGGAGTAGGCGAGCAGTACTTC.

This chain connects TRBV9 to TRBJ2-5, with 12 bases fitting TRBD2. Losses at the gene ends were 4 bases for V and 4 bases for J; bases not matched to a gene: 11. The CDR3 has 17 amino acids. Germline-derived CDR1 and CDR2 are SGDLS and YYNGEE. CDR3 sequence: CASSPGASGRVLETQYF. The CDR3, as DNA: TGTGCCAGCAGCCCCGGGGCTAGCGGGAGGGTCTTAGAGACCCAGTACTTC.

This clone ranks as medium-sized (0.01 to 0.1%). The chain employs TRBV12-3 or TRBV12-4 and TRBJ2-7, with D perhaps TRBD2 (6 bases). Deletions cut 6 bases from V and 5 bases from J, with 14 bases between. The CDR3 runs to 13 residues. CDR3 sequence: CASSPGGAHEQYF. The CDR3 DNA reads TGTGCCAGCAGCCCCGGCGGGGCCCACGAGCAGTACTTC.

The V and J genes are TRBV28 and TRBJ2-7, with D unresolved. This CDR3 is built from 14 residues. Per the germline V gene, CDR1 is MDHEN and CDR2 is SYDVKM. The V end was cut by 2 bases, the J end by 3 bases, with 11 bases between. The CDR3 protein is CASSLEAVVYEQYF. In DNA form, the CDR3 reads TGTGCCAGCAGTTTAGAGGCGGTGGTCTACGAGCAGTACTTC.

J is TRBJ1-1 and V is TRBV6-5; 10 bases align to TRBD1. Trimming cost V 2 bases and J 0 bases; bases outside gene matches: 3. Looked up from germline, CDR1 is MNHEY and CDR2 is SVGAGI. The CDR3 has 16 residues. The CDR3 DNA reads as TGTGCCAGCAGTTACGTGGGGACAGGGGTGAACACTGAAGCTTTCTTT. It translates to CASSYVGTGVNTEAFF.

This rearrangement joins TRBV6-5 to TRBJ2-2; D call uncertain. CDR3 size: 14 residues. Deletions cut 3 bases from V and 7 bases from J, with 12 bases between. CDR1 is MNHEY, CDR2 SVGAGI, per germline. The CDR3, as DNA: TGTGCCAGCAGTTATCAGGAATTTGGCGGGGAGCTGTTTTTT. Translation: CASSYQEFGGELFF.

This clone was observed a single time. The chain combines TRBV14 with TRBJ1-3, with unresolved D. This CDR3 comprises 14 residues. The V end was cut by 5 bases, the J end by 0 bases, with 8 bases between. From germline, CDR1 is SGHDN and CDR2 FVKESK. This chain's CDR3 is CASSSRSSGNTIYF. CDR3 sequence (DNA): TGTGCCAGCAGCTCCCGCAGCTCTGGAAACACCATATATTTT.

The table lists this clone with a few counts. The chain uses TRBV3-1 (or the pseudogene TRBV3-2) and TRBJ2-2; 7 bases are shared with TRBD1. V was clipped by 6 bases and J by 3 bases; unmatched bases: 7. Germline V gene lookup returns CDR1 LGHDT and CDR2 YNNKEL (reference sequence). The CDR3 length is 15 residues. CDR3 nucleotides: TGTGCCAGCAGTCAGAGAGACAGGGACACCGGGGAGCTGTTTTTT. As protein: CASSQRDRDTGELFF.

CDR3 sequence (DNA): TGTGCCTGGAGTGTACCAGGGCGCGGAAACACCATATATTTT. It codes for CAWSVPGRGNTIYF. This chain links TRBV30 with TRBJ1-3; a weak D match, TRBD1 (5 bases). Germline-derived CDR1 and CDR2 are GTSNPN and SVGIG (reference sequence). V lost 0 bases, J lost 4 bases, and 10 bases lay in between. The CDR3 contains 14 residues.

The V call is TRBV19, the J call TRBJ1-1; D unresolved. Germline V gene lookup returns CDR1 LNHDA and CDR2 SQIVND (reference sequence). Deletions cut 5 bases from V and 8 bases from J, with 24 bases between. The CDR3 spans 16 residues. The CDR3 DNA follows: TGTGCCAGTAGTGCCTACTACGACGGCGAAAAACGGGAAGCTTTCTTT. It encodes CASSAYYDGEKREAFF.

The chain employs TRBV10-3 and TRBJ1-1; TRBD1 matches 10 bases. The CDR3 consists of 12 residues. The ends lost 8 bases at V and 5 bases at J; junction bases unmatched: 2. Looked up from germline, CDR1 is ENHRY and CDR2 is SYGVKD. The CDR3 DNA reads as TGTGCCATCGGGACAGGGGCTACTGAAGCTTTCTTT. This translates into CAIGTGATEAFF.

The V call is TRBV19, the J call TRBJ1-5; 11 nucleotides line up with TRBD1. J lost 5 bases, V lost 8 bases, and 5 bases had no gene match. Germline values: CDR1 LNHDA, CDR2 SQIVND (reference sequence). The CDR3 has 14 amino acids. This chain's CDR3 is CASSGTGGDQPQHF. In nucleotides, the CDR3 is TGTGCCAGTTCCGGGACAGGGGGAGATCAGCCCCAGCATTTT.